The 14 T cell receptor beta chains listed next were all sequenced from one sample in a study of TIL therapy for anti-PD-1-resistant metastatic lung cancer. The libraries were made with immunoSEQ v3. Sequencing was performed with immunoSEQ multiplex PCR; in TCRdb, only in-frame clones are kept and a portion is missing. Of some 60,000 clones in the sample, around 68% were seen once. Time point described: pre-treatment sample, taken before nivolumab and TIL therapy. Source: blood, taken at baseline. The receptors here all came from a person between 25 and 79 years old with non-small cell lung cancer.

The chain has TRBV28 and TRBJ1-5; 7 bases map to TRBD1. Looked up from germline, CDR1 is MDHEN and CDR2 is SYDVKM. The CDR3 has 15 residues. Trimming at V came to 7 bases and at J to 3 bases, leaving 9 bases not matched to a gene. This CDR3 reads CASTPAGGVNQPQHF. The CDR3 DNA sequence: TGTGCCAGCACCCCGGCAGGGGGAGTCAATCAGCCCCAGCATTTT. Supplemented by reference TRBV28 and TRBJ1-5, the full variable domain reads DVKVTQSSRYLVKRTGEKVFLECVQDMDHENMFWYRQDPGLGLRLIYFSYDVKMKEKGDIPEGYSVSREKKERFSLILESASTNQTSMYLCASTPAGGVNQPQHFGDGTRLSIL.

V and J are TRBV4-1 and TRBJ1-2; no firm D call. CDR3 length: 14 residues. Trimming removed 0 bases at V and 4 bases at J, with 9 bases between. Germline CDR1 and CDR2: MGHRA and YSYEKL. The DNA for the CDR3 is TGCGCCAGCAGCCAAGAGTCACTGACCTATGGCTACACCTTC. This translates into CASSQESLTYGYTF.

V gene TRBV28 combines with J gene TRBJ2-7; 10 bases match TRBD1. The CDR3 is 17 amino acids. The J segment lost 2 bases and the V segment lost 2 bases, leaving 9 bases of the junction unmatched. Per germline, CDR1 MDHEN and CDR2 SYDVKM. CDR3 bases: TGTGCCAGCAGTTTAACCTCCGGGACAGGGGAACCCTACGAGCAGTACTTC. The encoded protein is CASSLTSGTGEPYEQYF.

This clone has a handful of counts. The rearrangement links TRBV6-1 to TRBJ1-5; D perhaps matches TRBD1 (6 bases). Looked up from germline, CDR1 is MNHNS and CDR2 is SASEGT. CDR3 length: 14 residues. V was cut by 4 bases and J by 6 bases, with 13 bases left in between. The CDR3 sequence: CASSVTGQTQPQHF. As DNA, the CDR3 is TGTGCCAGCAGTGTCACAGGGCAGACTCAGCCCCAGCATTTT.

The J gene is TRBJ2-1, the V gene TRBV9; D might be TRBD2 (5 bases). The V end was cut by 4 bases, the J end by 0 bases, with 8 bases between. CDR3 length: 14 amino acids. CDR1 and CDR2 from the germline V gene are SGDLS and YYNGEE. The CDR3 sequence is CASSMDSSYNEQFF. The CDR3 bases are TGTGCCAGCAGCATGGACTCCTCCTACAATGAGCAGTTCTTC.

The chain uses TRBV30 and TRBJ2-5, with D tentatively TRBD2 (5 bases). The V gene lost 2 bases and the J gene lost 2 bases, with 15 bases spanning the gap. Germline-derived CDR1 and CDR2 are GTSNPN and SVGIG (reference sequence). This CDR3 contains 15 residues. The DNA for the CDR3 is TGTGCCTGGAGTCCTGGGAGTGTACGGCAAGAGACCCAGTACTTC. Translating gives CAWSPGSVRQETQYF.

In its sample, this clone was seen a few times. The rearrangement links TRBV5-1 to TRBJ1-2; D unclear. The ends were cut back, 1 base at V and 4 bases at J, with 14 bases in the middle. The CDR3 runs 15 residues. CDR1 SGHRS and CDR2 YFSETQ come from the germline V gene. The CDR3 protein is CASSLLGELGYGYTF. The CDR3 DNA reads TGCGCCAGCAGCTTGTTGGGAGAGTTAGGCTATGGCTACACCTTC.

This clone appeared a few times. This chain joins TRBV18 and TRBJ1-1, with D uncertain. V shed 0 bases and J shed 0 bases, with 8 bases lying between them. The germline gives CDR1 KGHSH, CDR2 LQKENI. CDR3 length: 15 amino acids. The DNA of the CDR3 is TGTGCCAGCTCACCACCGGGTGGTCTGAACACTGAAGCTTTCTTT. Its protein is CASSPPGGLNTEAFF.

The chain is built from TRBV7-9 and TRBJ2-7; no definite D call. Per germline, CDR1 SEHNR and CDR2 FQNEAQ (reference sequence). This CDR3 has 14 amino acids. Between the trimmed V and J ends, which lost 5 bases and 0 bases, there was a span of 11 bases. The CDR3, as DNA: TGTGCCAGCAGCCCCCGAGTGAGCTCCTACGAGCAGTACTTC. It specifies CASSPRVSSYEQYF.

The chain uses TRBV27 and TRBJ1-2; D uncertain. CDR1 and CDR2 (germline): MNHEY, SMNVEV (reference sequence). The ends were cut back, 3 bases at V and 4 bases at J, with 15 bases in the middle. The length of the CDR3 is 15 residues. The DNA for the CDR3 is TGTGCCAGCAGTTTTCAGGTGGACCCGACCTATGGCTACACCTTC. The encoded protein is CASSFQVDPTYGYTF.

The rearrangement joins TRBV30 to TRBJ2-7; 10 bases map to TRBD2. Trimming removed 0 bases from V and 3 bases from J; junction bases left unmatched: 8. This CDR3 contains 16 residues. The V gene's germline CDR1 is GTSNPN and CDR2 SVGIG (reference sequence). This CDR3 reads CAWSVGVTSGIYEQYF. The CDR3 DNA sequence: TGTGCCTGGAGTGTGGGCGTAACTAGCGGGATCTACGAGCAGTACTTC.

This chain connects TRBV5-1 to TRBJ2-7, with 12 bases fitting TRBD1. The V gene end was trimmed by 0 bases and the J gene end by 2 bases; junction bases not matched to a gene: 0. The CDR3 consists of 15 residues. The germline V gene has CDR1 SGHRS and CDR2 YFSETQ. The CDR3 nucleotides read TGCGCCAGCAGCTTGGGGGACAGGGGGCCCTACGAGCAGTACTTC. It codes for CASSLGDRGPYEQYF. The whole variable domain, filled in from reference TRBV5-1 and TRBJ2-7, reads KAGVTQTPRYLIKTRGQQVTLSCSPISGHRSVSWYQQTPGQGLQFLFEYFSETQRNKGNFPGRFSGRQFSNSRSEMNVSTLELGDSALYLCASSLGDRGPYEQYFGPGTRLTVT.

V and J are TRBV30 and TRBJ2-5; D may be TRBD2 (6 bases). The germline V and J ends were trimmed by 3 bases and 5 bases, with 13 bases remaining between them. The germline gives CDR1 GTSNPN, CDR2 SVGIG (reference sequence). The CDR3 is made up of 13 amino acids. DNA of the CDR3: TGTGCCTGGAGACGGGACTTGACGGAGACCCAGTACTTC. Amino acids: CAWRRDLTETQYF.

The rearrangement joins TRBV5-4 to TRBJ1-2, with TRBD1 as a possible D gene (6 bases). The germline V gene encodes CDR1 SGHNT and CDR2 YYREEE (reference sequence). The V gene lost 4 bases and the J gene lost 10 bases, with 17 bases spanning the gap. The CDR3 extends over 13 amino acids. CDR3 DNA sequence: TGTGCCAGCAGCCTAGGACAGTCGCTATTCTACACCTTC. It translates to CASSLGQSLFYTF.